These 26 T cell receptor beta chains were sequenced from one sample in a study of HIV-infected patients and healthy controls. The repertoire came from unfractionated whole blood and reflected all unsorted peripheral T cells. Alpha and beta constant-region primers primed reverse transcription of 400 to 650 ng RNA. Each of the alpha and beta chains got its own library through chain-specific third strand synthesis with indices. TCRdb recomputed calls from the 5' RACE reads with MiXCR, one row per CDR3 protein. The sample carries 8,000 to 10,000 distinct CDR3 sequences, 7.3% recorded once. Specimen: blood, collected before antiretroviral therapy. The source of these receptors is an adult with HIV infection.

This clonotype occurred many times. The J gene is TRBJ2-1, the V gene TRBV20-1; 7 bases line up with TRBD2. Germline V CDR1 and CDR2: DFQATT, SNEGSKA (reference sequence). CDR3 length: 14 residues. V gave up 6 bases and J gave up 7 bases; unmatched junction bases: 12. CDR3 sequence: CSALTSARWNEQFF. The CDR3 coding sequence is TGCAGTGCCCTAACTAGCGCGCGATGGAATGAGCAGTTCTTC.

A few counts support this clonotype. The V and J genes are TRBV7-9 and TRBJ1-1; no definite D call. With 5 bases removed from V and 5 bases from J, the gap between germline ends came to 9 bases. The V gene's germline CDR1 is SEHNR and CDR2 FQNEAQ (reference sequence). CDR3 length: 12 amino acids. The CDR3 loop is CASSLIRTEAFF. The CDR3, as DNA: TGTGCCAGCAGCCTCATTAGGACTGAAGCTTTCTTT.

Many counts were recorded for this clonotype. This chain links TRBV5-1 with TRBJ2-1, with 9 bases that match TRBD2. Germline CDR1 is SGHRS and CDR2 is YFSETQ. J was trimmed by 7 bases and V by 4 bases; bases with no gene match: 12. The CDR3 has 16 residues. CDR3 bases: TGCGCCAGCAGCCCGCCCTTGGCGGGGGGGCTTAATGAGCAGTTCTTC. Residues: CASSPPLAGGLNEQFF.

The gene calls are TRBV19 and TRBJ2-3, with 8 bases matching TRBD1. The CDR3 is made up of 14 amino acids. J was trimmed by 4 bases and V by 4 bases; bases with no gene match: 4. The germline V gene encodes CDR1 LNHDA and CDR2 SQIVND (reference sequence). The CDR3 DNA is TGTGCCAGTAGTACGCAGGGGGCCCCAGATACGCAGTATTTT. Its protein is CASSTQGAPDTQYF. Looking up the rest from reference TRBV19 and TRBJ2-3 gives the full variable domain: DGGITQSPKYLFRKEGQNVTLSCEQNLNHDAMYWYRQDPGQGLRLIYYSQIVNDFQKGDIAEGYSVSREKKESFPLTVTSAQKNPTAFYLCASSTQGAPDTQYFGPGTRLTVL.

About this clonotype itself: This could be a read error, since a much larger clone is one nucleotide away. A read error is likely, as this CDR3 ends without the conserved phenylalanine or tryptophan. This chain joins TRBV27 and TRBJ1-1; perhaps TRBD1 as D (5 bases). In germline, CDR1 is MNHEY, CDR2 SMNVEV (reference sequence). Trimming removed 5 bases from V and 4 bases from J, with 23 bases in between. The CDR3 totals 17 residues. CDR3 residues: CASSPISRVAVATEAFS. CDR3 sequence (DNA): TGTGCCAGCAGTCCAATTTCCAGGGTCGCTGTTGCCACTGAAGCTTTCTCT.

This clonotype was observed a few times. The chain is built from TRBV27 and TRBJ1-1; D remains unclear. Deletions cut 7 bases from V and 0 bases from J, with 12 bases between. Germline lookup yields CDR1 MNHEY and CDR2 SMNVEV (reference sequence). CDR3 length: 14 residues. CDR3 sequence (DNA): TGTGCCAGCAACCACGGACTCCTGAACACTGAAGCTTTCTTT. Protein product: CASNHGLLNTEAFF.

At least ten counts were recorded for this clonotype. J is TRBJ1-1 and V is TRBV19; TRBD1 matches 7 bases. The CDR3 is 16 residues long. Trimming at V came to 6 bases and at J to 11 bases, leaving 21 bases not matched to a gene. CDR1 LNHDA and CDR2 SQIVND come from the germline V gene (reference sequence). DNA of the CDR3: TGTGCCAGTAGGCCGTCCCCGACAGGGACGGGCCCCACCGCTTTCTTT. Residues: CASRPSPTGTGPTAFF. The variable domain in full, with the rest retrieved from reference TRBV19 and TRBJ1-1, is DGGITQSPKYLFRKEGQNVTLSCEQNLNHDAMYWYRQDPGQGLRLIYYSQIVNDFQKGDIAEGYSVSREKKESFPLTVTSAQKNPTAFYLCASRPSPTGTGPTAFFGQGTRLTVV.

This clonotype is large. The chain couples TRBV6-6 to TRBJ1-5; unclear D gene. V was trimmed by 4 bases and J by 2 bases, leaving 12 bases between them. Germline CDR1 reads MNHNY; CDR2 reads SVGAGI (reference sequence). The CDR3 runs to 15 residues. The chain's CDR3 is CASSSPEGGNQPQHF. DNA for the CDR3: TGTGCCAGCAGTTCGCCCGAGGGTGGCAATCAGCCCCAGCATTTT.

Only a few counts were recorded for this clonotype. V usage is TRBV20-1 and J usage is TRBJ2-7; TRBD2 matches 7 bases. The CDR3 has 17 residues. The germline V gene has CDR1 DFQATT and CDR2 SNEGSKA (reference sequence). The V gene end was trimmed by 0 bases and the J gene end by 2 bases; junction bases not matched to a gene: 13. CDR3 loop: CSARDERGASGAYEQYF. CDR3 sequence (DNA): TGCAGTGCTAGAGATGAAAGAGGGGCTAGCGGCGCCTACGAGCAGTACTTC.

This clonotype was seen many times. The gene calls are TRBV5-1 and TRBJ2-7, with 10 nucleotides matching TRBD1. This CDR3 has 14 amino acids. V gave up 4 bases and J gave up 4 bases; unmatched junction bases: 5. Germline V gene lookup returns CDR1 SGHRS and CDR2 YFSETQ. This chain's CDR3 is CASSMGQGTYEQYF. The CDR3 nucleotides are TGCGCCAGCAGCATGGGACAGGGGACGTACGAGCAGTACTTC.

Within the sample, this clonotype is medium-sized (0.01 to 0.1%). The CDR3, as DNA: TGTGCCAGCAGCGACAGGGAGGGGGCTCAAGGTGAAGCTTTCTTT. Translated: CASSDREGAQGEAFF. V gene TRBV13 combines with J gene TRBJ1-1; TRBD1 matches at 7 bases. The CDR3 extends over 15 amino acids. Germline-derived CDR1 and CDR2 are PRHDT and FYEKMQ (reference sequence). J gave up 7 bases and V 5 bases, and 13 bases lay outside the gene matches.

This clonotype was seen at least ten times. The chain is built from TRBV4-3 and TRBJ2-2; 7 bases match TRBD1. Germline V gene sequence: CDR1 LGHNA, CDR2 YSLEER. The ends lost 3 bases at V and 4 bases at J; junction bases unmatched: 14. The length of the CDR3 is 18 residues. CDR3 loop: CASSQGDRSKGFTGELFF. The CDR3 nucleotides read TGCGCCAGCAGCCAGGGGGACAGATCAAAGGGGTTCACCGGGGAGCTGTTTTTT.

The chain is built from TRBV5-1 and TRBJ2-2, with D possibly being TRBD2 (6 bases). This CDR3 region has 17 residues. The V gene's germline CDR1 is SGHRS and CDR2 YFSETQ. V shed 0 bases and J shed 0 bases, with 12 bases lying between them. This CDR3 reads CASSLAGGVANTGELFF. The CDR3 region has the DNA TGCGCCAGCAGCTTGGCTGGCGGGGTAGCGAACACCGGGGAGCTGTTTTTT.

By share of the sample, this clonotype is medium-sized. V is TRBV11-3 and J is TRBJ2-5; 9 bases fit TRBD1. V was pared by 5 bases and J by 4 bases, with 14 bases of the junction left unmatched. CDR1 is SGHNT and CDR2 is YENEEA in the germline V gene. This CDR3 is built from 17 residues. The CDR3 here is CASSKGTGDRAGETQYF. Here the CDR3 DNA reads TGTGCCAGCAGCAAGGGGACTGGGGACAGGGCCGGAGAGACCCAGTACTTC.

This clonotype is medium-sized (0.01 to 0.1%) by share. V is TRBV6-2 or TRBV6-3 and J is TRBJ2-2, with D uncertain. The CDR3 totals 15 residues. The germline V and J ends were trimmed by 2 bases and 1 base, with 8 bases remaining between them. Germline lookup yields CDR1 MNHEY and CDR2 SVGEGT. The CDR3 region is CASSYNQENTGELFF. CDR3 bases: TGTGCCAGCAGTTACAATCAAGAGAACACCGGGGAGCTGTTTTTT.

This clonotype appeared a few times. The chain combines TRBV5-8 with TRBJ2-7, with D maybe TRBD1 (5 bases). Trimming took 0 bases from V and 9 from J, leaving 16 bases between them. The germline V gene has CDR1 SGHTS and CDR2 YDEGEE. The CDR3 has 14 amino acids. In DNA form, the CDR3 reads TGTGCCAGCAGCTTGGGACAGTTCCTACGAGGGCAGTACTTC. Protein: CASSLGQFLRGQYF.

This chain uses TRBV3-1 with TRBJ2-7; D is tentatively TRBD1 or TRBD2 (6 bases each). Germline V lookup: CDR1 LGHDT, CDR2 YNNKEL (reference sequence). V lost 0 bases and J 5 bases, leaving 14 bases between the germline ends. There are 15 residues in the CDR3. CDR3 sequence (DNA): TGTGCCAGCAGCCAAGAAGGGGGGACGCTTGACGAGCAGTACTTC. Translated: CASSQEGGTLDEQYF.

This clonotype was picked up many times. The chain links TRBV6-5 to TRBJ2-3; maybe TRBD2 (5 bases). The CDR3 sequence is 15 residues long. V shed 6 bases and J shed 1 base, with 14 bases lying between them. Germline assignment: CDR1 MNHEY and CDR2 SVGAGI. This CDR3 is CASSLEFGGTDTQYF. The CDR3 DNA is TGTGCCAGCAGCCTCGAGTTCGGGGGCACAGATACGCAGTATTTT.

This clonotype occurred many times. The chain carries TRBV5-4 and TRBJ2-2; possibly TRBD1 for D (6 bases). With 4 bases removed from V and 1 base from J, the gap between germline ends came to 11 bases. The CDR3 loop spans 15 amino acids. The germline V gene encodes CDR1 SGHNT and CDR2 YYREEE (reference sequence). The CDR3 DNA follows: TGTGCCAGCAGCGGGACACCAAAGAACACCGGGGAGCTGTTTTTT. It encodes CASSGTPKNTGELFF.

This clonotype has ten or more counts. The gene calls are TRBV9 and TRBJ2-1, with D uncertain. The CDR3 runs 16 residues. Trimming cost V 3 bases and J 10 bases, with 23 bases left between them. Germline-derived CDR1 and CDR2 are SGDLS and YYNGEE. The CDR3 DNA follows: TGTGCCAGCAGCGCGTGGCCCGACCACCAGCCACGGGAGCAGTTCTTC. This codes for CASSAWPDHQPREQFF. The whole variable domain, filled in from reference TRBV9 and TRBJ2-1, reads DSGVTQTPKHLITATGQRVTLRCSPRSGDLSVYWYQQSLDQGLQFLIQYYNGEERAKGNILERFSAQQFPDLHSELNLSSLELGDSALYFCASSAWPDHQPREQFFGPGTRLTVL.

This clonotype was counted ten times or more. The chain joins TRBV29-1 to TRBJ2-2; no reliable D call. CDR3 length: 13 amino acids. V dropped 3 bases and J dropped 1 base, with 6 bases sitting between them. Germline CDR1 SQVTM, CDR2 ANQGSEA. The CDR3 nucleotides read TGCAGCGTTGATAGGGAGAACACCGGGGAGCTGTTTTTT. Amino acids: CSVDRENTGELFF.

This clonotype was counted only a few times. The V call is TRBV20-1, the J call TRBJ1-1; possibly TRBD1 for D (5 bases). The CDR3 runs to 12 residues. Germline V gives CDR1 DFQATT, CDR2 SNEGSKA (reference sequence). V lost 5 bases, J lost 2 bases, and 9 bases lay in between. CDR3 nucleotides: TGCAGTGCTCAGACAGCAAACACTGAAGCTTTCTTT. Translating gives CSAQTANTEAFF.

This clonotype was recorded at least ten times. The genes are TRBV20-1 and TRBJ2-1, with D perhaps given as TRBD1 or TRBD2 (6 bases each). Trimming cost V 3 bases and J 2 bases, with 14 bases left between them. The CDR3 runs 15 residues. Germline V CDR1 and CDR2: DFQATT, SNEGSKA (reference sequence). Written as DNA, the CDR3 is TGCAGTGCTAGGGGACTGCAGGGGACCTACAATGAGCAGTTCTTC. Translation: CSARGLQGTYNEQFF.

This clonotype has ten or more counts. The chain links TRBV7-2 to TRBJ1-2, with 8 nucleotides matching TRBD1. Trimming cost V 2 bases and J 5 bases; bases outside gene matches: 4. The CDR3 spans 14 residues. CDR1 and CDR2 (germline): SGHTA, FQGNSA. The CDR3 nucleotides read TGTGCCAGCAGCTTAAGGGGACAGGAGTATGGCTACACCTTC. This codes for CASSLRGQEYGYTF.

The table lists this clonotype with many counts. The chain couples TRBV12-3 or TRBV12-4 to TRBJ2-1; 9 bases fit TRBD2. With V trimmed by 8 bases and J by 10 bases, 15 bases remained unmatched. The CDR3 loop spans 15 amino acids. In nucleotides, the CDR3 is TGTGCCAGCGTCCCCCCAGTAGCGGGAGACTGGGAGCAGTTCTTC. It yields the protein CASVPPVAGDWEQFF.

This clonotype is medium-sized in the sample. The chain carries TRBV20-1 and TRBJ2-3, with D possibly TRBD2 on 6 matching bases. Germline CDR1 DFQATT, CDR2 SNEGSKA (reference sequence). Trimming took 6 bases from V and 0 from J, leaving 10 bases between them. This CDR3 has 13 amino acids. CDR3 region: CSAPAGSTDTQYF. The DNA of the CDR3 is TGCAGTGCCCCCGCGGGGAGCACAGATACGCAGTATTTT.